Each of the 5 T cell receptor beta chains below was sequenced from the same sample in a study of cytomegalovirus exposure and HLA in healthy donors. Repertoires were generated with immunoSEQ multiplex PCR, while TCRdb's copy carries only in-frame clones and drops some. The table has over 120,000 clones, approximately 89% seen once. Source material: PBMCs. These receptor sequences come from a woman in her late teens or twenties in good health and CMV-seropositive.

The chain recombines TRBV11-2 with TRBJ2-7; 11 bases map to TRBD1. CDR1 and CDR2 from the germline V gene are SGHAT and FQNNGV. This CDR3 comprises 16 residues. Unmatched junction bases numbered 7, after V lost 1 base and J lost 5 bases. CDR3 in amino acids: CASSLVPGQGAHEQYF. The CDR3 DNA reads as TGTGCCAGCAGCTTAGTTCCCGGACAGGGGGCCCACGAGCAGTACTTC.

The chain carries TRBV7-3 and TRBJ2-2; D perhaps matches TRBD2 (6 bases). Per germline, CDR1 SGHTA and CDR2 FQGTGA. CDR3 size: 17 residues. Between the trimmed V and J ends, which lost 1 base and 5 bases, there was a span of 17 bases. CDR3 sequence (DNA): TGTGCCAGCAGCTTAATGGGGGGTGATCTAAAAACCGGGGAGCTGTTTTTT. Translating gives CASSLMGGDLKTGELFF.

This clone came up a few times. The rearrangement links TRBV5-1 to TRBJ2-7; 7 bases are shared with TRBD1. The CDR3 length is 16 residues. J lost 3 bases, V lost 0 bases, and 9 bases had no gene match. In germline, CDR1 is SGHRS, CDR2 YFSETQ. The CDR3 here is CASSLAPRDRNYEQYF. DNA of the CDR3: TGCGCCAGCAGCTTGGCCCCCCGGGACAGAAACTACGAGCAGTACTTC. Looking up the rest from reference TRBV5-1 and TRBJ2-7 gives the full variable domain: KAGVTQTPRYLIKTRGQQVTLSCSPISGHRSVSWYQQTPGQGLQFLFEYFSETQRNKGNFPGRFSGRQFSNSRSEMNVSTLELGDSALYLCASSLAPRDRNYEQYFGPGTRLTVT.

The chain uses TRBV4-1 and TRBJ2-1, with 7 bases lining up with TRBD2. From germline, CDR1 is MGHRA and CDR2 YSYEKL. The CDR3 length is 15 residues. V was pared by 1 base and J by 7 bases, with 7 bases of the junction left unmatched. CDR3 protein: CASSQVAGVRNEQFF. The CDR3, as DNA: TGCGCCAGCAGCCAAGTGGCGGGGGTTAGAAATGAGCAGTTCTTC.

The chain couples TRBV5-6 to TRBJ2-7, with 11 bases fitting TRBD1. V dropped 6 bases and J dropped 4; count of bases not matched to a gene: 6. CDR3 length equals 14 residues. Germline V gene data show CDR1 as SGHDT and CDR2 as YYEEEE. The CDR3 protein is CASTPGQGAYEQYF. The CDR3 DNA is TGTGCCAGCACCCCCGGACAGGGGGCTTACGAGCAGTACTTC.